A selection of T cell receptor beta chains follows, all from one sample in a study of siplizumab effects on memory and regulatory T cells. The table came from immunoSEQ multiplex PCR; TCRdb's copy has only in-frame clones and leaves some out. The sample records more than 90,000 clones, over 90% being singletons. What was sequenced was non-Treg CD4+ T cells sorted from blood. The receptor set was obtained from a human donor in good health. Both conserved end residues are part of each CDR3. Fields, in order: V gene, CDR3 length, clone size, J gene, D gene, CDR3 protein, CDR3 DNA. D genes are given only for firm matches. The size entry is marked missing in some rows and otherwise reads once, few, many or a size class.

TRBV7-3	15	.	TRBJ2-1	.	CASSSATSSYNEQFF	TGTGCCAGCAGCTCAGCTACGAGCTCCTACAATGAGCAGTTCTTC
TRBV13	16	once	TRBJ2-1	.	CASSLGGDLGYNEQFF	TGTGCCAGCAGCCTGGGAGGAGACCTGGGGTACAATGAGCAGTTCTTC
TRBV28	17	.	TRBJ1-5	.	CASSEGRRRKLNQPQHF	TGTGCCAGCAGCGAAGGCCGGCGTCGGAAATTAAATCAGCCCCAGCATTTT
TRBV5-6	15	.	TRBJ1-3	.	CASSLAGTGGNTIYF	TGTGCCAGCAGCTTGGCCGGGACGGGAGGAAACACCATATATTTT
TRBV10-1	13	.	TRBJ2-7	.	CASSEAGAAEQYF	TGCGCCAGCAGTGAGGCGGGCGCAGCCGAGCAGTACTTC
TRBV2	13	.	TRBJ2-3	.	CASSSDSRDTQYF	TGTGCCAGCAGTTCGGACAGTAGGGATACGCAGTATTTT
TRBV18	13	.	TRBJ1-1	.	CASSPTGVSEAFF	TGTGCCAGCTCACCTACGGGGGTTTCTGAAGCTTTCTTT
TRBV4-1	15	.	TRBJ1-5	.	CASSHPGLRGQPQHF	TGCGCCAGCAGCCACCCCGGGCTGCGGGGTCAGCCCCAGCATTTT
TRBV7-2	17	once	TRBJ1-4	.	CASSVMGFAATNEKLFF	TGTGCCAGCAGCGTAATGGGTTTCGCGGCAACTAATGAAAAACTGTTTTTT
TRBV7-9	12	.	TRBJ2-5	.	CASSSAAETQYF	TGTGCCAGCAGTTCAGCTGCGGAGACCCAGTACTTC
TRBV6-1	15	.	TRBJ1-5	.	CASILTGYSNQPQHF	TGTGCCAGCATTCTGACAGGCTATAGCAATCAGCCCCAGCATTTT
TRBV7-9	15	.	TRBJ2-1	.	CASSLKKVRDNEQFF	TGTGCCAGCAGCTTAAAGAAGGTGCGGGATAATGAGCAGTTCTTC
TRBV5-4	17	.	TRBJ2-1	TRBD1	CASSLRKGQPYYNEQFF	TGTGCCAGCAGCCTTAGGAAGGGACAGCCATACTACAATGAGCAGTTCTTC
TRBV7-8	16	.	TRBJ2-7	TRBD2	CASTPYTLVSGYEQYF	TGTGCCAGCACCCCCTACACGCTCGTTAGCGGGTACGAGCAGTACTTC
TRBV30	12	.	TRBJ2-5	.	CAWQGLGETQYF	TGTGCCTGGCAGGGACTCGGAGAGACCCAGTACTTC
TRBV6-5	13	.	TRBJ1-1	.	CASSYKGNTEAFF	TGTGCCAGCAGTTACAAAGGGAACACTGAAGCTTTCTTT
TRBV6-6	15	.	TRBJ1-5	.	CASSLAGPLTKPQHF	TGTGCCAGCAGTCTGGCAGGACCGTTAACAAAGCCCCAGCATTTT
TRBV7-2	14	.	TRBJ1-6	.	CASSLRDIRSPLHF	TGTGCCAGCAGCTTAAGGGATATAAGGTCACCCCTCCACTTT
TRBV30	13	few	TRBJ1-2	TRBD1	CAWSPRTGNGYTF	TGTGCCTGGAGTCCTCGGACAGGGAATGGCTACACCTTC
TRBV5-8	11	.	TRBJ1-5	.	CASSLRQPQHF	TGTGCCAGCAGCTTGAGGCAGCCCCAGCATTTT
TRBV5-1	15	.	TRBJ1-1	.	CASSLVVGGDTEAFF	TGCGCCAGCAGCTTGGTTGTAGGGGGAGACACTGAAGCTTTCTTT
TRBV28	16	.	TRBJ2-7	TRBD2	CASSWGEREVLYEQYF	TGTGCCAGCAGTTGGGGGGAGCGGGAAGTGTTGTACGAGCAGTACTTC
TRBV7-8	15	.	TRBJ1-1	.	CASSLARQTNTEAFF	TGTGCCAGCAGCTTAGCCAGACAGACGAACACTGAAGCTTTCTTT
TRBV5-1	15	.	TRBJ2-3	TRBD2	CASSLLAGDGDTQYF	TGCGCCAGCAGCTTACTAGCGGGAGATGGAGATACGCAGTATTTT
TRBV10-3	13	.	TRBJ2-7	TRBD1	CAIRDRGPGEQYF	TGTGCCATCAGGGACAGGGGGCCAGGGGAGCAGTACTTC
TRBV5-4	13	.	TRBJ2-4	.	CASSSDNKNIQYF	TGTGCCAGCAGCTCGGACAACAAAAACATTCAGTACTTC
TRBV5-4	13	.	TRBJ2-3	.	CASSARVTDTQYF	TGTGCCAGCAGCGCCAGGGTCACAGATACGCAGTATTTT
TRBV28	15	.	TRBJ1-3	.	CASSFREVGGNTIYF	TGTGCCAGCAGTTTCAGGGAGGTGGGTGGAAACACCATATATTTT
TRBV19	18	.	TRBJ2-3	TRBD2	CASRMTSGRPLSSDTQYF	TGTGCCAGTAGGATGACTAGCGGGAGGCCCCTCTCGTCAGATACGCAGTATTTT
TRBV10-2	11	.	TRBJ2-5	.	CATRTQETQYF	TGCGCCACCAGGACCCAAGAGACCCAGTACTTC
TRBV27	15	.	TRBJ2-7	.	CASSFGSHLLREQYF	TGTGCCAGCAGTTTCGGATCCCACCTTTTGAGAGAGCAGTACTTC
TRBV28	15	once	TRBJ1-5	.	CASRIGDIASQPQHF	TGTGCCAGCAGAATAGGGGACATTGCAAGTCAGCCCCAGCATTTT
TRBV5-1	14	.	TRBJ1-4	.	CASSVGVVNEKLFF	TGCGCCAGCAGCGTGGGGGTAGTTAATGAAAAACTGTTTTTT
TRBV27	14	.	TRBJ1-1	TRBD1	CASRKQGSRTEAFF	TGTGCCAGCAGGAAACAGGGGTCGCGGACTGAAGCTTTCTTT
TRBV6-5	14	.	TRBJ1-4	.	CASSTTASGEKLFF	TGTGCCAGCAGCACGACCGCCTCTGGAGAAAAACTGTTTTTT
TRBV16	13	.	TRBJ2-5	.	CASSSRAQETQYF	TGTGCCAGCAGCAGCCGGGCCCAAGAGACCCAGTACTTC
TRBV12-1	17	.	TRBJ2-3	.	CASSTAGTGASTDTQYF	TGTGCCAGCAGCACGGCCGGGACTGGGGCTAGCACAGATACGCAGTATTTT
TRBV28	16	.	TRBJ2-1	TRBD2	CASSHTGLAGGNEQFF	TGTGCCAGCAGCCATACAGGACTAGCGGGAGGCAATGAGCAGTTCTTC
TRBV11-2	14	.	TRBJ2-1	TRBD2	CASSFGTSVDEQFF	TGTGCCAGCAGCTTCGGGACTAGCGTCGATGAGCAGTTCTTC
TRBV7-9	15	.	TRBJ2-7	TRBD1	CASSTYRDRGYEQYF	TGTGCCAGCAGCACCTACCGGGACAGGGGCTACGAGCAGTACTTC
TRBV5-1	14	few	TRBJ2-7	TRBD2	CASSWTSTSYEQYF	TGCGCCAGCAGCTGGACTAGCACCTCCTACGAGCAGTACTTC
TRBV7-2	15	.	TRBJ2-6	.	CASSPPVSGANVLTF	TGTGCCAGCAGCCCACCCGTCTCTGGGGCCAACGTCCTGACTTTC
TRBV7-8	21	once	TRBJ1-3	TRBD1	CASSENLGAGGIFRSGNTIYF	TGTGCCAGCAGCGAAAATTTAGGGGCAGGGGGAATTTTCCGGTCTGGAAACACCATATATTTT
TRBV5-6	16	.	TRBJ1-2	.	CASSLGSARRAIGYTF	TGTGCCAGCAGCTTGGGATCCGCGCGCCGGGCTATTGGCTACACCTTC
TRBV11-3	13	.	TRBJ2-7	.	CASSQGPRYEQYF	TGTGCCAGCAGCCAGGGGCCGCGCTACGAGCAGTACTTC
TRBV7-2	15	once	TRBJ1-5	.	CASSLTLGSRQPQHF	TGTGCCAGCAGCCTGACGCTAGGGTCCCGCCAGCCCCAGCATTTT
TRBV6-6	14	.	TRBJ1-1	.	CASSYLGRSSEAFF	TGTGCCAGCAGTTACTTGGGACGGTCTTCTGAAGCTTTCTTT
TRBV6-6	15	once	TRBJ2-7	TRBD2	CASSYTGLAEIEQYF	TGTGCCAGCAGTTATACGGGACTAGCGGAGATCGAGCAGTACTTC